A selection of T cell receptor beta chains follows, all from one sample in a study of blood T cell repertoires in COVID-19. The protocol was immunoSEQ multiplex PCR, while the TCRdb copy is restricted to in-frame clones and leaves out a portion. The sample has about 160,000 clones; 75% to 85% are singletons. Sequencing was done on a sample of PBMCs or T cells enriched from blood (not recorded which). The receptors originated from an older woman who had recovered from COVID-19. Both conserved end residues are part of each CDR3. D genes are given only for firm matches. Not every row has a clone size; where given, it reads once, few, many or a size class.

D gene,clone size,J gene,V gene,CDR3 DNA,CDR3 protein
NA,NA,TRBJ1-2,TRBV2,TGTGCCAGCAGTGAAGACCGGGACAATTCCTATGGCTACACCTTC,CASSEDRDNSYGYTF
NA,many,TRBJ1-1,TRBV3-1/TRBV3-2,TGTGCCAGCAGGCGTGGACAGATGAACACTGAAGCTTTCTTT,CASRRGQMNTEAFF
NA,NA,TRBJ1-6,TRBV30,TGTGCCTGGAGCACAGTAAATTCACCCCTCCACTTT,CAWSTVNSPLHF
NA,NA,TRBJ2-4,TRBV7-9,TGTGCCAGCAGCTTAACGCGCGGGCAAAACATTCAGTACTTC,CASSLTRGQNIQYF
TRBD1,few,TRBJ1-5,TRBV5-1,TGCGCCAGCAGCCTAACAACAGGGGGTAGTCAGCCCCAGCATTTT,CASSLTTGGSQPQHF
NA,NA,TRBJ1-1,TRBV6-5,TGTGCCAGCAGTTACTCGAGGACAGACTACACTGAAGCTTTCTTT,CASSYSRTDYTEAFF
NA,NA,TRBJ1-2,TRBV19,TGTGCCAGTATAAGAAGTGGGAGGGAAGGCTACACCTTC,CASIRSGREGYTF
NA,NA,TRBJ2-1,TRBV2,TGTGCCAGCATTTTCGGACTTAGCTCCTACAATGAGCAGTTCTTC,CASIFGLSSYNEQFF
TRBD1,few,TRBJ1-5,TRBV2,TGTGCCAGCCAACCAGGGGGCCCGGGTCAGCCCCAGCATTTT,CASQPGGPGQPQHF
TRBD2,few,TRBJ2-1,TRBV5-1,TGCGCCAGCAGCTTGCCGGGGGGGAACTACAATGAGCAGTTCTTC,CASSLPGGNYNEQFF
TRBD1,once,TRBJ1-1,TRBV2,TGTGCCAGCACCTTACAGGGGGCGCTGGCCACTGAAGCTTTCTTT,CASTLQGALATEAFF
TRBD1,NA,TRBJ1-2,TRBV5-1,TGCGCCAGCAGCTTGGCAGGGACAGGGACCCGCTACACCTTC,CASSLAGTGTRYTF
TRBD1,NA,TRBJ1-6,TRBV7-6,TGTGCCAGCAGGCTGGGACAGGGGATTAATTCACCCCTCCACTTT,CASRLGQGINSPLHF
TRBD1,NA,TRBJ1-2,TRBV3-1/TRBV3-2,TGTGCCAGCAGCCAAGTCTCAGGGGGTGGCTACACCTTC,CASSQVSGGGYTF
NA,NA,TRBJ2-1,TRBV18,TGTGCCAGCTCACGCGACTGGGTGGAAAATGAGCAGTTCTTC,CASSRDWVENEQFF
TRBD1,few,TRBJ1-5,TRBV7-8,TGTGCCAGCAGCTTGTGGGACAGGGGGAACAATCAGCCCCAGCATTTT,CASSLWDRGNNQPQHF
TRBD1,NA,TRBJ2-3,TRBV11-2,TGTGCCAGCAGCCGTCGGGACAGGGGGGAGTACACGCAGTATTTT,CASSRRDRGEYTQYF
NA,NA,TRBJ1-4,TRBV29-1,TGCAGCGTTGTTCCCCACAATAATGAAAAACTGTTTTTT,CSVVPHNNEKLFF